The 26 T cell receptor beta chains reported below all come from one sample, sequenced in a study of T cell responses to AZD1222 COVID-19 vaccine. This table comes from immunoSEQ multiplex PCR, and its TCRdb copy is limited to in-frame clones, with some not included. The repertoire includes about 180,000 clones, approximately 86% of them detected once, and about 7.2% sits in the top ten. The source was peripheral blood, collected on day 0 of AZD1222 vaccination. These receptors originate from an adult in good health.

The V gene is TRBV19, the J gene TRBJ2-5, with D unresolved. This CDR3 contains 12 residues. Deletions cut 2 bases from V and 3 bases from J, with 4 bases between. The V gene's germline CDR1 is LNHDA and CDR2 SQIVND (reference sequence). Here the CDR3 reads CASSISKETQYF. CDR3 DNA sequence: TGTGCCAGTAGTATATCCAAAGAGACCCAGTACTTC.

The gene calls are TRBV19 and TRBJ2-1; D perhaps matches TRBD1 (7 bases). The germline CDR1 and CDR2 sequences are LNHDA and SQIVND (reference sequence). Trimming shortened V by 4 bases and J by 2 bases, and 12 bases separated the two germline ends. There are 15 residues in the CDR3. CDR3 sequence reads: CASSTAGQTYNEQFF. The CDR3 DNA reads TGTGCCAGTAGTACTGCGGGACAGACCTACAATGAGCAGTTCTTC.

J is TRBJ1-6 and V is TRBV5-8; D not certain. Germline V gene sequence: CDR1 SGHTS, CDR2 YDEGEE. Trimming left V 3 bases short and J 8 bases short, with 3 bases between. The CDR3 runs 11 residues. CDR3: CASSWDSPLHF. CDR3 DNA: TGTGCCAGCAGCTGGGATTCACCCCTCCACTTT.

Only one count was recorded for this clone. The chain recombines TRBV6-5 with TRBJ2-3, with 8 bases fitting TRBD1. The V gene end was trimmed by 6 bases and the J gene end by 1 base; junction bases not matched to a gene: 6. The CDR3 is 15 amino acids. CDR1 MNHEY and CDR2 SVGAGI come from the germline V gene. The CDR3 bases are TGTGCCAGCAGAGAGGACAGGGCCGGCACAGATACGCAGTATTTT. Translation: CASREDRAGTDTQYF.

This clone was observed once. The chain carries TRBV29-1 and TRBJ1-3; D not certain. CDR1 is SQVTM and CDR2 is ANQGSEA in the germline V gene. The CDR3 spans 14 residues. Trimming took 0 bases from V and 8 from J, leaving 14 bases between them. CDR3 DNA sequence: TGCAGCGTTGAAGACTTATTCGAACGGGACACCATATATTTT. Translation: CSVEDLFERDTIYF.

The CDR3 loop is CASSLGGSNYGYTF. The CDR3 DNA follows: TGTGCCAGCAGTTTAGGTGGCAGCAACTATGGCTACACCTTC. The rearrangement joins TRBV28 to TRBJ1-2; D gene ambiguous. The V gene's germline CDR1 is MDHEN and CDR2 SYDVKM. The ends were cut back, 2 bases at V and 2 bases at J, with 9 bases in the middle. The CDR3 contains 14 residues.

The rearrangement joins TRBV2 to TRBJ1-1; no clear D. V lost 4 bases and J 0 bases, leaving 9 bases between the germline ends. Germline CDR1 reads SNHLY; CDR2 reads FYNNEI. The CDR3 has 14 residues. DNA of the CDR3: TGTGCCAGCAGTGGCGGCGGGGTGAACACTGAAGCTTTCTTT. Its protein is CASSGGGVNTEAFF.

The gene calls are TRBV28 and TRBJ2-1; D might be TRBD1 (5 bases). V was shortened by 6 bases and J by 11 bases, with 20 bases between the two germline ends. The CDR3 has 14 residues. Germline CDR1 reads MDHEN; CDR2 reads SYDVKM. The CDR3, as DNA: TGTGCCAGCAGCTCGATCCGGGCAGGGCTGAAGCAGTTCTTC. Its protein is CASSSIRAGLKQFF.

As for this clone: Given a much more abundant clone one base away, this may be a read error. The chain links TRBV11-3 to TRBJ2-7, with 7 bases identical to TRBD1. The CDR3 has 15 residues. Germline loops: CDR1 SGHNT, CDR2 YENEEA. Trimming removed 3 bases from V and 0 bases from J; junction bases left unmatched: 5. The CDR3 here is CASSFHRDSSYEQYF. Written as DNA, the CDR3 is TGTGCCAGCAGCTTTCACCGGGACAGCTCCTACGAGCAGTACTTC.

The genes are TRBV6-5 and TRBJ2-1; 7 bases fit TRBD2. The CDR3 totals 14 residues. Germline CDR1 and CDR2: MNHEY and SVGAGI. V shed 8 bases, J shed 4 bases, and the junction held 8 bases outside the gene matches. CDR3 coding DNA: TGTGCCAGCCTTAGAAGCGGGGATTACAATGAGCAGTTCTTC. It translates to CASLRSGDYNEQFF.

The V and J genes are TRBV6-5 and TRBJ1-4, with TRBD1 as a possible D gene (6 bases). V shed 2 bases and J shed 8 bases, with 18 bases lying between them. Germline CDR1 MNHEY, CDR2 SVGAGI. This CDR3 spans 16 amino acids. CDR3 region: CASSYSSGRGGEKLFF. The CDR3 nucleotides are TGTGCCAGCAGTTACAGTTCGGGCAGGGGAGGCGAAAAACTGTTTTTT.

This clone occurred once. The chain recombines TRBV27 with TRBJ1-4; a weak D match, TRBD1 (6 bases). Per germline, CDR1 MNHEY and CDR2 SMNVEV (reference sequence). V lost 5 bases and J lost 0, with 19 bases in between. This CDR3 has 18 amino acids. The CDR3 sequence is CASSNTRTASSTNEKLFF. CDR3 DNA: TGTGCCAGCAGTAACACCCGGACAGCTTCTTCAACTAATGAAAAACTGTTTTTT.

The chain employs TRBV9 and TRBJ2-3; the D gene is possibly TRBD1 (6 bases). The CDR3 sequence is 16 residues long. CDR1 and CDR2 (germline): SGDLS, YYNGEE. Trimming took off 2 bases at V and 6 bases at J, with 19 bases between the two ends. The CDR3 is CASSVRAVGAGDTQYF. The CDR3, as DNA: TGTGCCAGCAGCGTTCGTGCAGTGGGGGCGGGTGATACGCAGTATTTT.

This rearrangement joins TRBV6-5 to TRBJ2-1, with TRBD2 identical over 14 bases. The CDR3 has 16 residues. After removal of 2 bases from V and 8 bases from J, the junction contained 5 bases not matched to a gene. The germline V gene encodes CDR1 MNHEY and CDR2 SVGAGI. The DNA for the CDR3 is TGTGCCAGCAGTTACGAGACTAGCGGGGGGGCCGATGAGCAGTTCTTC. Its protein product is CASSYETSGGADEQFF.

The V call is TRBV3-1 (or the pseudogene TRBV3-2), the J call TRBJ2-4; unclear D gene. V was cut by 0 bases and J by 1 base, with 10 bases left in between. The CDR3 consists of 16 residues. Per germline, CDR1 LGHDT and CDR2 YNNKEL (reference sequence). The CDR3 loop reads CASSQDSGFAKNIQYF. CDR3 nucleotide sequence: TGTGCCAGCAGCCAAGATTCGGGCTTTGCCAAAAACATTCAGTACTTC.

CDR3 loop: CASSLTRDTGQPQHF. In DNA form, the CDR3 reads TGTGCCAGCAGCTTAACCCGGGACACGGGCCAGCCCCAGCATTTT. The rearrangement joins TRBV5-6 to TRBJ1-5; TRBD1 might be the D (6 bases). Between the trimmed V and J ends, which lost 2 bases and 7 bases, there was a span of 16 bases. This CDR3 is 15 amino acids long. Germline-derived CDR1 and CDR2 are SGHDT and YYEEEE.

This clone was counted between two and nine times. CDR3: CAWIGQGFSYEQYF. CDR3 DNA sequence: TGTGCCTGGATAGGACAGGGGTTTAGCTACGAGCAGTACTTC. J is TRBJ2-7 and V is TRBV30, with 9 bases that match TRBD1. The CDR3 extends over 14 amino acids. Germline CDR1 GTSNPN, CDR2 SVGIG (reference sequence). J gave up 3 bases and V 4 bases, and 7 bases lay outside the gene matches. The complete variable domain, with remaining parts taken from reference TRBV30 and TRBJ2-7, reads SQTIHQWPATLVQPVGSPLSLECTVEGTSNPNLYWYRQAAGRGLQLLFYSVGIGQISSEVPQNLSASRPQDRQFILSSKKLLLSDSGFYLCAWIGQGFSYEQYFGPGTRLTVT.

The chain has TRBV25-1 and TRBJ1-2; 8 bases agree with TRBD1. The CDR3 extends over 13 amino acids. CDR1 is MGHDK, CDR2 SYGVNS, per germline. With 6 bases clipped from V and 5 bases from J, the junction kept 5 bases outside the gene matches. The CDR3 is CASRGQGKYGYTF. CDR3 bases: TGTGCCAGCAGAGGACAGGGTAAATATGGCTACACCTTC.

The chain links TRBV7-2 to TRBJ2-7; D unclear. The germline CDR1 and CDR2 sequences are SGHTA and FQGNSA. Trimming took off 7 bases at V and 4 bases at J, with 8 bases between the two ends. This CDR3 has 11 amino acids. This chain's CDR3 is CASTNRYEQYF. DNA for the CDR3: TGTGCCAGCACCAACAGATACGAGCAGTACTTC.

V is TRBV9 and J is TRBJ2-3; D unresolved. In germline, CDR1 is SGDLS, CDR2 YYNGEE. The CDR3 consists of 15 residues. The V end lost 0 bases, the J end lost 6 bases, and 14 bases lay between the germline ends. The CDR3 DNA sequence: TGTGCCAGCAGCGTAGGGGCCCTAGTTCTCGATACGCAGTATTTT. Protein product: CASSVGALVLDTQYF.

DNA for the CDR3: TGTGCCAGCATGGCGAATTTGGAGACCCAGTACTTC. Protein: CASMANLETQYF. The chain links TRBV2 to TRBJ2-5, with D unresolved. CDR3 length: 12 residues. Germline V lookup: CDR1 SNHLY, CDR2 FYNNEI. Trimming removed 7 bases at V and 5 bases at J, with 11 bases between.

This clone occurred a few times. The J gene is TRBJ1-1, the V gene TRBV4-1, with D unclear. This CDR3 is built from 14 residues. Trimming stripped 1 base from V and 6 bases from J, with 12 bases between. CDR1 and CDR2 from the germline V gene are MGHRA and YSYEKL. Here the CDR3 DNA reads TGCGCCAGCAGCCAAGGTGCGACCCCCTCTGAAGCTTTCTTT. Protein: CASSQGATPSEAFF.

The chain has TRBV6-2 or TRBV6-3 and TRBJ1-2, with D maybe TRBD1 (6 bases). Germline-derived CDR1 and CDR2 are MNHEY and SVGEGT. The CDR3 length is 14 residues. The germline V and J ends were trimmed by 4 bases and 8 bases, with 17 bases remaining between them. CDR3 in amino acids: CASSSRGTQRGYTF. Written as DNA, the CDR3 is TGTGCCAGCAGTTCAAGGGGGACCCAGAGGGGCTACACCTTC.

The J gene is TRBJ1-1, the V gene TRBV6-5; D unresolved. Germline V gene sequence: CDR1 MNHEY, CDR2 SVGAGI. Trimming took off 11 bases at V and 1 base at J, with 14 bases between the two ends. The CDR3 length is 13 residues. The CDR3 region is CAATGVKNTEAFF. The DNA for the CDR3 is TGTGCCGCAACGGGCGTTAAGAACACTGAAGCTTTCTTT.

The gene calls are TRBV13 and TRBJ2-1; 11 nucleotides align to TRBD2. The CDR3 is made up of 20 amino acids. Germline values: CDR1 PRHDT, CDR2 FYEKMQ (reference sequence). Trimming removed 3 bases from V and 6 bases from J; junction bases left unmatched: 19. CDR3 in amino acids: CASSFDDDWASGGLRNEQFF. Written as DNA, the CDR3 is TGTGCCAGCAGCTTTGACGACGATTGGGCTAGCGGGGGGTTACGCAATGAGCAGTTCTTC. Complete variable domain (other parts from reference TRBV13 and TRBJ2-1): AAGVIQSPRHLIKEKRETATLKCYPIPRHDTVYWYQQGPGQDPQFLISFYEKMQSDKGSIPDRFSAQQFSDYHSELNMSSLELGDSALYFCASSFDDDWASGGLRNEQFFGPGTRLTVL.

J is TRBJ1-2 and V is TRBV6-5; 7 bases map to TRBD1. J lost 0 bases, V lost 6 bases, and 4 bases had no gene match. Germline loops: CDR1 MNHEY, CDR2 SVGAGI. The CDR3 extends over 14 amino acids. Here the CDR3 reads CASSGTVPNYGYTF. CDR3 sequence (DNA): TGTGCCAGCAGCGGGACAGTTCCTAACTATGGCTACACCTTC.